The 17 T cell receptor beta chains below all came from one sample that was sequenced in a study of shared clonotypes between healthy human individuals. The method was immunoSEQ multiplex PCR; TCRdb's version includes in-frame clones alone and lacks a portion of them. The top ten clones hold approximately 12% of a sample with approximately 250,000 clones, about 65% of them seen once. The material sequenced was memory CD4+ T cells sorted from blood. Subset here: CD45RA-negative fraction. The origin of the receptors is a man under 40 in good health.

As to this clone: The sample carries other DNA sequences with the same CDR3. The rearrangement uses TRBV19 and TRBJ2-1; 10 bases are a match to TRBD1. J was trimmed by 7 bases and V by 2 bases; bases with no gene match: 5. This CDR3 is built from 15 residues. The germline V gene encodes CDR1 LNHDA and CDR2 SQIVND (reference sequence). As DNA, the CDR3 is TGTGCCAGTAGTATAAGTAGGACAGGGGGGAATGAGCAGTTCTTC. Translated, it gives CASSISRTGGNEQFF.

V usage is TRBV12-1 and J usage is TRBJ2-1; TRBD1, the table's D call, lacks a check against the DNA. TRBV12-1 is deemed a pseudogene. The CDR3 contains 15 residues. Here the CDR3 reads CASSSGQPRNNEQFF. CDR3 bases: TGTGCCAGCAGCTCAGGGCAGCCCAGAAACAATGAGCAGTTCTTC.

The chain is built from TRBV7-2 and TRBJ2-1; D is undetermined. The germline V gene encodes CDR1 SGHTA and CDR2 FQGNSA. The CDR3 is made up of 12 amino acids. Trimming took off 1 base at V and 4 bases at J, with 2 bases between the two ends. CDR3 sequence reads: CASSLGYNEQFF. The CDR3 DNA reads as TGTGCCAGCAGCTTAGGATACAATGAGCAGTTCTTC.

Many counts were recorded for this clone. V gene TRBV5-4 combines with J gene TRBJ2-7; TRBD2 agrees at 10 bases. This CDR3 spans 15 amino acids. The germline V gene encodes CDR1 SGHNT and CDR2 YYREEE (reference sequence). The trim removed 4 bases at V and 0 bases at J, leaving 4 bases unmatched. The CDR3 sequence: CASSDRTSGSYEQYF. Here the CDR3 DNA reads TGTGCCAGCAGCGATCGGACTAGCGGCTCCTACGAGCAGTACTTC.

On this clone itself: Being one base from a much bigger clone, this may be a read error. V gene TRBV2 combines with J gene TRBJ1-1, with D maybe TRBD1 (5 bases). The CDR3 loop spans 13 amino acids. Trimming stripped 4 bases from V and 1 base from J, with 7 bases between. CDR1 and CDR2 from the germline V gene are SNHLY and FYNNEI. CDR3 nucleotides: TGTGCCAGCAGTGGACAGCCGAACACTGAAGCTTTCTTT. This encodes CASSGQPNTEAFF.

The rearrangement uses TRBV19 and TRBJ2-7, with 10 bases aligning to TRBD2. Germline V gene lookup returns CDR1 LNHDA and CDR2 SQIVND (reference sequence). V shed 3 bases, J shed 6 bases, and the junction held 8 bases outside the gene matches. The CDR3 sequence is 15 residues long. This CDR3 reads CASSMGLAILGEQYF. CDR3 nucleotide sequence: TGTGCCAGTAGTATGGGACTAGCGATCCTAGGCGAGCAGTACTTC.

The chain combines TRBV10-1 with TRBJ1-5; D unclear. The CDR3 spans 12 residues. CDR1 and CDR2 (germline): WNHNN, SYGVQD (reference sequence). V dropped 3 bases and J dropped 6 bases, with 6 bases sitting between them. DNA of the CDR3: TGCGCCAGCAGTGATCTGGGTCAGCCCCAGCATTTT. The encoded protein is CASSDLGQPQHF.

This clone was counted at least ten times. This chain joins TRBV2 and TRBJ2-7; 7 nucleotides align to TRBD2. The CDR3 is 15 amino acids. The V gene's germline CDR1 is SNHLY and CDR2 FYNNEI. V trimming: 2 bases; J trimming: 6 bases; junction bases outside the gene matches: 10. DNA for the CDR3: TGTGCCAGCAGTGAAAGGGCGGGAGATTGGGGCGAGCAGTACTTC. It specifies CASSERAGDWGEQYF.

The chain links TRBV5-1 to TRBJ2-3, with D perhaps TRBD1 or TRBD2 (5 bases each). The CDR3 is 14 amino acids. Trimming took off 6 bases at V and 2 bases at J, with 13 bases between the two ends. Germline V lookup: CDR1 SGHRS, CDR2 YFSETQ. This CDR3 is CASIRDAHTDTQYF. The DNA for the CDR3 is TGCGCCAGCATCCGGGACGCGCACACAGATACGCAGTATTTT.

This clone was counted a single time. This chain connects TRBV10-1 to TRBJ2-7; D possibly corresponds to TRBD1 (6 bases). The length of the CDR3 is 17 residues. Trimming left V 4 bases short and J 0 bases short, with 19 bases between. Germline V lookup: CDR1 WNHNN, CDR2 SYGVQD (reference sequence). CDR3 DNA sequence: TGCGCCAGCAGTGGGCCGGATACAGGGCGTAGCTCCTACGAGCAGTACTTC. This sequence encodes CASSGPDTGRSSYEQYF.

This clone was seen a handful of times. The J gene is TRBJ2-3, the V gene TRBV9; a possible D gene is TRBD1 (5 bases). Germline CDR1 is SGDLS and CDR2 is YYNGEE. The CDR3 is 13 residues long. V lost 4 bases and J lost 2, with 8 bases in between. In DNA form, the CDR3 reads TGTGCCAGCAGCTCCAGGGCCACAGATACGCAGTATTTT. Its translation: CASSSRATDTQYF.

The chain joins TRBV19 to TRBJ2-7, with 9 positions matching TRBD1. Per the germline V gene, CDR1 is LNHDA and CDR2 is SQIVND (reference sequence). The V segment lost 7 bases and the J segment 5 bases; nucleotides outside the gene matches: 6. CDR3 length: 13 amino acids. The CDR3 loop reads CASKSRQGDEQYF. CDR3 nucleotides: TGTGCCAGTAAGTCGCGACAGGGGGACGAGCAGTACTTC. The variable domain in full, completed from reference TRBV19 and TRBJ2-7, reads DGGITQSPKYLFRKEGQNVTLSCEQNLNHDAMYWYRQDPGQGLRLIYYSQIVNDFQKGDIAEGYSVSREKKESFPLTVTSAQKNPTAFYLCASKSRQGDEQYFGPGTRLTVT.

The CDR3 spells CASSARTSGQEFF. Written as DNA, the CDR3 is TGTGCCAGCAGTGCCAGGACCTCCGGCCAAGAATTCTTC. The chain links TRBV27 to TRBJ2-1; D is uncertain. Germline CDR1 reads MNHEY; CDR2 reads SMNVEV (reference sequence). Trimming shortened V by 5 bases and J by 16 bases, and 21 bases separated the two germline ends. The CDR3 length is 13 residues.

The chain carries TRBV9 and TRBJ2-3; D gene unclear. The CDR3 has 14 residues. CDR1 and CDR2 (germline): SGDLS, YYNGEE. V gave up 6 bases and J gave up 0 bases, with 11 bases separating them. As DNA, the CDR3 is TGTGCCAGCACGCCAGCCTCTAGCACAGATACGCAGTATTTT. Translating it yields CASTPASSTDTQYF.

This clone occurred a few times. In DNA form, the CDR3 reads TGTGCCAGTAGTTCCTTTAGCTCTCGACCCCAGCATTTT. Protein: CASSSFSSRPQHF. V and J are TRBV19 and TRBJ1-5; D is unclear. Between the trimmed V and J ends, which lost 5 bases and 10 bases, there was a span of 15 bases. Germline V CDR1 and CDR2: LNHDA, SQIVND (reference sequence). The CDR3 covers 13 residues.

V usage is TRBV10-3 and J usage is TRBJ2-3, with 8 bases aligning to TRBD2. Looked up from germline, CDR1 is ENHRY and CDR2 is SYGVKD. Trimming at V came to 10 bases and at J to 2 bases, leaving 11 bases not matched to a gene. CDR3 size: 15 residues. The CDR3 protein is CATTGTRGVTDTQYF. CDR3 in DNA: TGTGCCACCACCGGGACTAGGGGAGTCACAGATACGCAGTATTTT.

This clone was detected a few times. This CDR3 is also generated by other DNA sequences in the sample. The V call is TRBV2, the J call TRBJ2-7, with TRBD2 as a possible D gene (5 bases). CDR1 is SNHLY, CDR2 FYNNEI, per germline. This CDR3 is built from 12 residues. With 5 bases removed from V and 3 bases from J, the gap between germline ends came to 8 bases. The CDR3 is CASSLANYEQYF. The CDR3, as DNA: TGTGCCAGCAGTCTAGCTAACTACGAGCAGTACTTC.